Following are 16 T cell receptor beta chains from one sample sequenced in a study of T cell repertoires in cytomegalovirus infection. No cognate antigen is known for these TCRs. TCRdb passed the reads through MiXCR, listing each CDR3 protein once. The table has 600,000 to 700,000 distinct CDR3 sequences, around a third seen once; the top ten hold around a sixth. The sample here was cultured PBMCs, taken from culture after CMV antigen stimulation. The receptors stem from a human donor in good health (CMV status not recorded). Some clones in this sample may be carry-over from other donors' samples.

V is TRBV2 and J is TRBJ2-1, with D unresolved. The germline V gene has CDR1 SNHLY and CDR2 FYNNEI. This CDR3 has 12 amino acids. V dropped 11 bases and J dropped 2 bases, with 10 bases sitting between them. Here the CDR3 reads CAGVRAYNEQFF. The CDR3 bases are TGTGCCGGCGTACGGGCCTACAATGAGCAGTTCTTC.

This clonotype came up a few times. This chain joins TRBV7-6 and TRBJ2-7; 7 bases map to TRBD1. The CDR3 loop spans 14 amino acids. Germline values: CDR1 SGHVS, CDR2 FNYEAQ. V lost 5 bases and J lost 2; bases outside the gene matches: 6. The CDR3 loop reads CASSVLGQTYEQYF. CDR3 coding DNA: TGTGCCAGCAGCGTGCTGGGACAGACCTACGAGCAGTACTTC.

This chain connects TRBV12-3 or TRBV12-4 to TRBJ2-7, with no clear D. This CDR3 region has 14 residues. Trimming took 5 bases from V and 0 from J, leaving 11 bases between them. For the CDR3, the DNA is TGTGCCAGCAGTCCCCAATCTTACTCCTACGAGCAGTACTTC. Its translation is CASSPQSYSYEQYF.

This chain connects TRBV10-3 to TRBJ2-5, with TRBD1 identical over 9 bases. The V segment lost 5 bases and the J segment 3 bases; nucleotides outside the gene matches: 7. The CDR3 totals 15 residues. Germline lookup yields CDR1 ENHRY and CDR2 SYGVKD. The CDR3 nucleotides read TGTGCCATCAGTCGAGGGACAGGGAGGGAAGAGACCCAGTACTTC. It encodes CAISRGTGREETQYF.

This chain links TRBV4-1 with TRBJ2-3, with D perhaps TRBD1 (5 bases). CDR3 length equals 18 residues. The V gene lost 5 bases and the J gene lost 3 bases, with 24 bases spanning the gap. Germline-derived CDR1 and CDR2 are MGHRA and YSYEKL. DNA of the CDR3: TGCGCCAGCAGCTCCAGCCCAACAGGAGTCCCCTCAACAGATACGCAGTATTTT. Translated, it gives CASSSSPTGVPSTDTQYF.

This CDR3 is CASSQAEAGGQETQYF. Written as DNA, the CDR3 is TGCGCCAGCAGCCAGGCGGAGGCCGGGGGCCAGGAGACCCAGTACTTC. The gene calls are TRBV4-1 and TRBJ2-5; D is possibly TRBD1 or TRBD2 (6 bases each). With 3 bases removed from V and 5 bases from J, the gap between germline ends came to 19 bases. Germline CDR1 MGHRA, CDR2 YSYEKL. The CDR3 is made up of 16 amino acids.

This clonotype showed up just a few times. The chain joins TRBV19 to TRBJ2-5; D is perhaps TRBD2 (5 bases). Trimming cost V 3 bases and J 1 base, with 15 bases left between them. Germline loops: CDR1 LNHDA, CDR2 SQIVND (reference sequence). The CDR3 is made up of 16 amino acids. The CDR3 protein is CASSIYGEDFQETQYF. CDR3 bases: TGTGCCAGTAGTATTTACGGTGAGGACTTCCAAGAGACCCAGTACTTC.

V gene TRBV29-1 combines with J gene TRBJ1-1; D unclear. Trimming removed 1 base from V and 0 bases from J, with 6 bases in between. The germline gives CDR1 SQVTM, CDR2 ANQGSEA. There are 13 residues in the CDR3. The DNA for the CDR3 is TGCAGCGTTGAAGGTAGACTGAACACTGAAGCTTTCTTT. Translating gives CSVEGRLNTEAFF. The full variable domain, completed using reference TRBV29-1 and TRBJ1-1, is SAVISQKPSRDICQRGTSLTIQCQVDSQVTMMFWYRQQPGQSLTLIATANQGSEATYESGFVIDKFPISRPNLTFSTLTVSNMSPEDSSIYLCSVEGRLNTEAFFGQGTRLTVV.

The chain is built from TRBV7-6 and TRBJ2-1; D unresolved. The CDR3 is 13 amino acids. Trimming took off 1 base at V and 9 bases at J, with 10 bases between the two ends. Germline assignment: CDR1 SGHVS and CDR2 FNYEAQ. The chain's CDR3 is CASSLGGWGEQFF. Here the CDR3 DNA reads TGTGCCAGCAGCTTAGGGGGTTGGGGTGAGCAGTTCTTC.

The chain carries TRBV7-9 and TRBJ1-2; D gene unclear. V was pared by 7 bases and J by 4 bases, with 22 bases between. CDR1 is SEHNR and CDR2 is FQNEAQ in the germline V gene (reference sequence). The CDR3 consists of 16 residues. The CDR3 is CASTPDPGKGPYGYTF. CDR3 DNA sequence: TGTGCCAGCACCCCAGACCCGGGAAAAGGACCCTATGGCTACACCTTC. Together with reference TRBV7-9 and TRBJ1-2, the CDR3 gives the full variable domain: DTGVSQNPRHKITKRGQNVTFRCDPISEHNRLYWYRQTLGQGPEFLTYFQNEAQLEKSRLLSDRFSAERPKGSFSTLEIQRTEQGDSAMYLCASTPDPGKGPYGYTFGSGTRLTVV.

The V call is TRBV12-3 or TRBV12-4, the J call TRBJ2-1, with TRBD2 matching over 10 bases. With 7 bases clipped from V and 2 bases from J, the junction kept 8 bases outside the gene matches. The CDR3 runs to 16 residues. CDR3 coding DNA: TGTGCCAGCAACCTAGCGGGAGCGATCCCCTACAATGAGCAGTTCTTC. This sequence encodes CASNLAGAIPYNEQFF.

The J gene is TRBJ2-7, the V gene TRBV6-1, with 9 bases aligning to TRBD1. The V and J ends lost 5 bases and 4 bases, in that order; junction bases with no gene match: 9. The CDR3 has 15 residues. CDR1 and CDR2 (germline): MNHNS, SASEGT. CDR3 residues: CASSSGTGFFYEQYF. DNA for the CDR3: TGTGCCAGCAGTTCCGGGACAGGGTTCTTTTACGAGCAGTACTTC.

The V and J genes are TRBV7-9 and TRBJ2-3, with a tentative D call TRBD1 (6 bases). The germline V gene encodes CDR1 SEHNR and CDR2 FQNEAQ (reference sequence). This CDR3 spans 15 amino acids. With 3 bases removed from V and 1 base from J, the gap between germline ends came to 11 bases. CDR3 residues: CASSFQGLGTDTQYF. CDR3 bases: TGTGCCAGCAGCTTTCAGGGGTTAGGCACAGATACGCAGTATTTT.

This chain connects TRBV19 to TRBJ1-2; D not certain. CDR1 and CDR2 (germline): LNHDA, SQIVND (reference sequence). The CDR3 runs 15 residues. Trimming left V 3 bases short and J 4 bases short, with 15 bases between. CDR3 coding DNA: TGTGCCAGTAGTATTGAGGGCACGGAACCCTATGGCTACACCTTC. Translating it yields CASSIEGTEPYGYTF.

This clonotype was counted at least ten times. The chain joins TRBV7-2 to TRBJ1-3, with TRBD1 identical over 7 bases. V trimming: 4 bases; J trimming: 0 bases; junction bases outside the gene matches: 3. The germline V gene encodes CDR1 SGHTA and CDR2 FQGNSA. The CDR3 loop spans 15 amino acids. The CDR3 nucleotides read TGTGCCAGCAGCTCTGACAGGGACTCTGGAAACACCATATATTTT. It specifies CASSSDRDSGNTIYF.

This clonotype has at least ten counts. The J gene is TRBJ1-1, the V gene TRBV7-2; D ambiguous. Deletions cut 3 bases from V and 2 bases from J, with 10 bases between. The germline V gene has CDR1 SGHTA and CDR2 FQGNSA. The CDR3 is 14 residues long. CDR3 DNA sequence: TGTGCCAGCAGCTTCGGAGCCTTTAACACTGAAGCTTTCTTT. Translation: CASSFGAFNTEAFF. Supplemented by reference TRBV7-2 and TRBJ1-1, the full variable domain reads GAGVSQSPSNKVTEKGKDVELRCDPISGHTALYWYRQSLGQGLEFLIYFQGNSAPDKSGLPSDRFSAERTGGSVSTLTIQRTQQEDSAVYLCASSFGAFNTEAFFGQGTRLTVV.